The 10 T cell receptor beta chains reported below all come from one sample, sequenced in a study of monozygotic twins with inflammatory bowel disease. From the 5' RACE reads, TCRdb lists one entry per CDR3 protein and no DNA. The sample spans over 150,000 distinct CDR3 sequences; the ten largest clones claim 2.4%. Sequenced sample: blood. The receptors were gathered from a human donor with ulcerative colitis or Crohn's disease, or a healthy co-twin of an affected twin (not recorded which).

The CDR3 is CASRKRGTYNSPLHF. The chain recombines TRBV28 with TRBJ1-6; no DNA is available, so the TRBD1 call from TCRdb remains unchecked. Germline-derived CDR1 and CDR2 are MDHEN and SYDVKM. This CDR3 contains 15 residues.

CDR3 sequence: CASSPRGGRGYGYTF. This sequence joins TRBV7-2 and TRBJ1-2; TCRdb designates TRBD1, a call that cannot be tested without DNA. This CDR3 comprises 15 residues. Germline V gives CDR1 SGHTA, CDR2 FQGNSA.

The J gene is TRBJ1-1, the V gene TRBV30; with no DNA, the TCRdb D assignment of TRBD1 cannot be verified. This CDR3 has 11 amino acids. Germline V gene sequence: CDR1 GTSNPN, CDR2 SVGIG (reference sequence). CDR3 loop: CAWSVTGQAFF.

The J gene is TRBJ1-4, the V gene TRBV28; the TCRdb call, TRBD1, lacks DNA for checking. This CDR3 is 15 amino acids long. CDR1 is MDHEN and CDR2 is SYDVKM in the germline V gene. CDR3 amino acids: CASSLLGDTNEKLFF. Looking up the rest from reference TRBV28 and TRBJ1-4 gives the full variable domain: DVKVTQSSRYLVKRTGEKVFLECVQDMDHENMFWYRQDPGLGLRLIYFSYDVKMKEKGDIPEGYSVSREKKERFSLILESASTNQTSMYLCASSLLGDTNEKLFFGSGTQLSVL.

V usage is TRBV10-3 and J usage is TRBJ2-7; TCRdb calls TRBD1, which cannot be checked without DNA. Germline V CDR1 and CDR2: ENHRY, SYGVKD. This CDR3 comprises 13 residues. CDR3 amino acids: CAISGTGGYEQYF.

This rearrangement joins TRBV10-3 to TRBJ1-1; TCRdb selects TRBD1, and the lack of DNA leaves this call unchecked. Germline loops: CDR1 ENHRY, CDR2 SYGVKD. The CDR3 runs to 13 residues. This chain's CDR3 is CAISGGRGFEAFF.

The V and J genes are TRBV12-5 and TRBJ2-7; the D gene TCRdb calls, TRBD1, cannot be checked with no DNA. CDR3 length equals 13 residues. Germline CDR1 LGHNT, CDR2 FRNRAP. CDR3 sequence reads: CASGFGDRREQYF.

This sequence joins TRBV7-9 and TRBJ2-2. The CDR3 contains 14 residues. The V gene's germline CDR1 is SEHNR and CDR2 FQNEAQ (reference sequence). CDR3 region: CASSPRINVGELFF.

This chain joins TRBV19 and TRBJ2-2; there is no DNA to check the TCRdb D call of TRBD2. Germline loops: CDR1 LNHDA, CDR2 SQIVND (reference sequence). The CDR3 has 15 residues. The CDR3 is CASKIGLAEAGELFF. Full variable domain (rest looked up from reference TRBV19 and TRBJ2-2): DGGITQSPKYLFRKEGQNVTLSCEQNLNHDAMYWYRQDPGQGLRLIYYSQIVNDFQKGDIAEGYSVSREKKESFPLTVTSAQKNPTAFYLCASKIGLAEAGELFFGEGSRLTVL.

CDR3: CSARDLRDMTYEQYF. The V call is TRBV20-1, the J call TRBJ2-7; TCRdb gives TRBD1 as the D gene, but with no DNA this cannot be confirmed. This CDR3 contains 15 residues. Germline V gives CDR1 DFQATT, CDR2 SNEGSKA (reference sequence).